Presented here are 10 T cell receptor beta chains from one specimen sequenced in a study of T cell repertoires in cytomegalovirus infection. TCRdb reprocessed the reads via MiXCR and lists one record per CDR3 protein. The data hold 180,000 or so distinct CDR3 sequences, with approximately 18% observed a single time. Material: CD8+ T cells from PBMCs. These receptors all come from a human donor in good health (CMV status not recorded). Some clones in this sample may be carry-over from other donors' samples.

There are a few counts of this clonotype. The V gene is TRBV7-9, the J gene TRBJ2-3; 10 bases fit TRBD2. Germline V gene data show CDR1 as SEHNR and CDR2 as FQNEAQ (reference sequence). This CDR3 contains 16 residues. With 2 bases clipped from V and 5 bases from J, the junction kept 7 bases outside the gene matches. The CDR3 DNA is TGTGCCAGCAGCTTATGGAGCGGGGGGGCAATAGATACGCAGTATTTT. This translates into CASSLWSGGAIDTQYF.

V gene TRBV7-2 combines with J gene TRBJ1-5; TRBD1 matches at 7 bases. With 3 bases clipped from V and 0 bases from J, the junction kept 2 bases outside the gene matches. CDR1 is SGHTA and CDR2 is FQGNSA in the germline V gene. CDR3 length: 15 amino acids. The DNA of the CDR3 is TGTGCCAGCAGCTTGACAGGGATTAGCAATCAGCCCCAGCATTTT. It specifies CASSLTGISNQPQHF.

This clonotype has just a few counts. The DNA for the CDR3 is TGTGCCAGCAGCTTCCGGGAGGCGACGGGGCATGGCTACACCTTC. Its translation: CASSFREATGHGYTF. V gene TRBV7-9 combines with J gene TRBJ1-2; tentative D call: TRBD1 (5 bases). The CDR3 covers 15 residues. Looked up from germline, CDR1 is SEHNR and CDR2 is FQNEAQ (reference sequence). The ends were cut back, 3 bases at V and 6 bases at J, with 17 bases in the middle.

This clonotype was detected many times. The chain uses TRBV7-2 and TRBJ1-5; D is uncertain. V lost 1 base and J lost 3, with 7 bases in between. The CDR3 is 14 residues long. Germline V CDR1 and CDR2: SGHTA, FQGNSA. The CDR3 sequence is CASSLGGFNQPQHF. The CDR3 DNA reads TGTGCCAGCAGCTTAGGCGGATTCAATCAGCCCCAGCATTTT.

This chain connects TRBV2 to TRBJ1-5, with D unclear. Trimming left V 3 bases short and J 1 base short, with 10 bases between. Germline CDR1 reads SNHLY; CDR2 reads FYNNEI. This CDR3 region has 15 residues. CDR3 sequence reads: CASSDGVSSNQPQHF. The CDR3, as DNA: TGTGCCAGCAGTGACGGGGTGTCGAGCAATCAGCCCCAGCATTTT.

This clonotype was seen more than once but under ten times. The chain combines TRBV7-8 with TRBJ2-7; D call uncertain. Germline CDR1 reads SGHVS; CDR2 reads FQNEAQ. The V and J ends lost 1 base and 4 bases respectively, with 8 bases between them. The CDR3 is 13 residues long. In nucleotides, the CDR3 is TGTGCCAGCAGCTTAGAAAACATTTACGAGCAGTACTTC. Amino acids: CASSLENIYEQYF.

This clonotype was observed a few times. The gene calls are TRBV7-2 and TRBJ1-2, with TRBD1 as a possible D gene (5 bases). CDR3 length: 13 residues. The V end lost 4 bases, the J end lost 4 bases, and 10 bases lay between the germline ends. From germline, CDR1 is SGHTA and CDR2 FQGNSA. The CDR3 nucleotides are TGTGCCAGCAGCTCGGGGACGTTCTATGGCTACACCTTC. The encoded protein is CASSSGTFYGYTF.

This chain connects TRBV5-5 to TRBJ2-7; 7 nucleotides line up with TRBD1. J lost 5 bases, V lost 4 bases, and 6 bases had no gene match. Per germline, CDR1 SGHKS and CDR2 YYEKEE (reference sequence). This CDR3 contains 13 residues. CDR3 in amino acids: CASSQGQSHEQYF. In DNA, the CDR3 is TGTGCCAGCAGCCAGGGACAGTCCCACGAGCAGTACTTC.

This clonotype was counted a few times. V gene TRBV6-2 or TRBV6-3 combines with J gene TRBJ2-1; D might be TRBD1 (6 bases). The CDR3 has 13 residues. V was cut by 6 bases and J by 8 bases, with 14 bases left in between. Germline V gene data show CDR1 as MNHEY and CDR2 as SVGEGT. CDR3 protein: CASSNTGHHEQFF. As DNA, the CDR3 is TGTGCCAGCAGCAACACAGGGCACCATGAGCAGTTCTTC.

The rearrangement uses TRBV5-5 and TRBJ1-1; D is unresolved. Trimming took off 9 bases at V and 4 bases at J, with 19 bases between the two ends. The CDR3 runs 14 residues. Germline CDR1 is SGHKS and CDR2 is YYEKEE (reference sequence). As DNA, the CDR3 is TGTGCCACCGTCGGCCCCGCCGGTAGCACTGAAGCTTTCTTT. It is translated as CATVGPAGSTEAFF.